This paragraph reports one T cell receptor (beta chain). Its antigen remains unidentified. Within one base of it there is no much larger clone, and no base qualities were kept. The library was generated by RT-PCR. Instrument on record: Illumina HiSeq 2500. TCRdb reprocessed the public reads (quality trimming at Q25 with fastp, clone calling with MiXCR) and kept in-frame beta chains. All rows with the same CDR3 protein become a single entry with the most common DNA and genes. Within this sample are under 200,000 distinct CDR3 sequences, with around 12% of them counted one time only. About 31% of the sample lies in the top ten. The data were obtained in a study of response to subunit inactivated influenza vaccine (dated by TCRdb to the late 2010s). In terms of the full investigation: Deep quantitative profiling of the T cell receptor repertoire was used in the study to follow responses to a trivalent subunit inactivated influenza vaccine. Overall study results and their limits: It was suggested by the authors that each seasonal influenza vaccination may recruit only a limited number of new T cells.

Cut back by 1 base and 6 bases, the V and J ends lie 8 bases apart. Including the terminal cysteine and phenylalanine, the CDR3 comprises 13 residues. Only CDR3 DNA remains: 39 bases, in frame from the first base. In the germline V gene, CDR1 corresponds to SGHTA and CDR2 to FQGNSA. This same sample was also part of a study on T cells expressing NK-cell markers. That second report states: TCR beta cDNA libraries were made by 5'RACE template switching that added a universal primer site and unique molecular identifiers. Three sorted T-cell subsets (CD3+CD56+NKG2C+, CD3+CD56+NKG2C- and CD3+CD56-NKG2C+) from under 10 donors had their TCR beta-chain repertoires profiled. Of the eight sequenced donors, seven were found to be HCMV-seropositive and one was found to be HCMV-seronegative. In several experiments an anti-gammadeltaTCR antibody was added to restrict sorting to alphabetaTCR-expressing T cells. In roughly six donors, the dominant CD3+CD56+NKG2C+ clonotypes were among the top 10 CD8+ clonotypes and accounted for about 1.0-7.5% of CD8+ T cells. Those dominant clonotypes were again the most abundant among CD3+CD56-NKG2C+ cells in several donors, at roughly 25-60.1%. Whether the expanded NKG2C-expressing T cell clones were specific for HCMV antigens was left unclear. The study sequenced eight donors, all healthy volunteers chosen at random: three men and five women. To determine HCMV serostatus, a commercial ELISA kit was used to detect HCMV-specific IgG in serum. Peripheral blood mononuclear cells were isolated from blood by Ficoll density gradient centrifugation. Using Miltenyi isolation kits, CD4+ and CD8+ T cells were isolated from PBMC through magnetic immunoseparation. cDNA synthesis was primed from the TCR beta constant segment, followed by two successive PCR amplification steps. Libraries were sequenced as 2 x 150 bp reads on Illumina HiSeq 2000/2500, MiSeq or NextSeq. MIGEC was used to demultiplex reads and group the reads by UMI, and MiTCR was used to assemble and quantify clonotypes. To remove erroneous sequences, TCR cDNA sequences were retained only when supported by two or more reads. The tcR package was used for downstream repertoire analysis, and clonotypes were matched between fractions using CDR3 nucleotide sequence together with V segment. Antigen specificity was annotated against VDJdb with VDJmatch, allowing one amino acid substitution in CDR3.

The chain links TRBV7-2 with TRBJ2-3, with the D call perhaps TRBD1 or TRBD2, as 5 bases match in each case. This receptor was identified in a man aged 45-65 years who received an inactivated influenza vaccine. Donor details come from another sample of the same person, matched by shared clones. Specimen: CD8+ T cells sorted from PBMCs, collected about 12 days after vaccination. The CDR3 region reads CASSLGGPDTQYF. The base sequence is TGTGCCAGCAGCTTAGGGGGACCGGATACGCAGTATTTT.